The 9 T cell receptor beta chains below all came from one sample that was sequenced in a study of cytomegalovirus exposure and HLA in healthy donors. Primers for the PCR totalled 60 Vbeta and 13 Jbeta. The assay was immunoSEQ multiplex PCR, and TCRdb's table has in-frame clones only and misses some. This table has approximately 150,000 clones, about 75% appearing once. The sequenced sample consisted of PBMCs. The receptors shown here come from a male donor in good health and CMV-seronegative.

The gene calls are TRBV6-5 and TRBJ2-7; D is possibly TRBD2 (6 bases). The CDR3 length is 13 residues. Per the germline V gene, CDR1 is MNHEY and CDR2 is SVGAGI. V was clipped by 6 bases and J by 1 base, with 10 bases between them. This CDR3 is CASRPGLSYEQYF. The CDR3, as DNA: TGTGCCAGCAGGCCGGGACTTTCCTACGAGCAGTACTTC.

The genes are TRBV4-2 and TRBJ1-4; 10 bases line up with TRBD1. Germline CDR1 and CDR2: LGHNA and YNFKEQ. The CDR3 extends over 16 amino acids. V shed 2 bases and J 6 bases; nucleotides not matched to a gene: 6. The CDR3 nucleotides read TGTGCCAGCAGCCAATTAACCGGGACAGGGGATGAAAAACTGTTTTTT. Translation: CASSQLTGTGDEKLFF.

The table lists this clone with a count of one. Without the conserved terminal phenylalanine or tryptophan, this CDR3 likely stems from a read error. The DNA is left out, because the CDR3 cannot be placed on it with certainty; the CDR3 is given as TCRdb lists it. The V gene is TRBV2, the J gene TRBJ2-7; no check of the table's D call, TRBD2, against the DNA was made. From germline, CDR1 is SNHLY and CDR2 FYNNEI. The CDR3 has 13 residues if both end residues are counted. The CDR3 reads CASSEAELAGVQS.

The rearrangement joins TRBV27 to TRBJ2-3, with unresolved D. This CDR3 has 14 residues. The V and J ends lost 9 bases and 0 bases respectively, with 13 bases between them. The germline V gene has CDR1 MNHEY and CDR2 SMNVEV (reference sequence). This CDR3 is CASRGGSSTDTQYF. CDR3 bases: TGTGCCAGTAGAGGCGGATCTAGCACAGATACGCAGTATTTT.

Only one count was recorded for this clone. The V and J genes are TRBV29-1 and TRBJ2-7, with D perhaps TRBD1 (5 bases). The CDR3 length is 15 residues. In germline, CDR1 is SQVTM, CDR2 ANQGSEA. The V end lost 0 bases, the J end lost 0 bases, and 12 bases lay between the germline ends. CDR3 DNA: TGCAGCGTTGAAGACCGACAGAGATACTCCTACGAGCAGTACTTC. This codes for CSVEDRQRYSYEQYF.

The chain couples TRBV2 to TRBJ1-5; 7 bases are a match to TRBD1. CDR3 size: 14 residues. J was trimmed by 4 bases and V by 6 bases; bases with no gene match: 6. Germline V gives CDR1 SNHLY, CDR2 FYNNEI. The CDR3 loop is CASSSKDRNQPQHF. The CDR3 DNA follows: TGTGCCAGCAGCTCGAAGGACAGGAATCAGCCCCAGCATTTT.

The chain employs TRBV29-1 and TRBJ1-1; D not resolved. This CDR3 comprises 14 residues. V was cut by 5 bases and J by 0 bases, with 13 bases left in between. Germline CDR1 and CDR2: SQVTM and ANQGSEA. CDR3 protein: CSVSARTMNTEAFF. The CDR3 DNA reads TGCAGCGTTTCAGCGAGGACTATGAACACTGAAGCTTTCTTT. Looking up the rest from reference TRBV29-1 and TRBJ1-1 gives the full variable domain: SAVISQKPSRDICQRGTSLTIQCQVDSQVTMMFWYRQQPGQSLTLIATANQGSEATYESGFVIDKFPISRPNLTFSTLTVSNMSPEDSSIYLCSVSARTMNTEAFFGQGTRLTVV.

This clone occurred a few times. J is TRBJ2-3 and V is TRBV5-1, with D unresolved. This CDR3 contains 13 residues. Germline V CDR1 and CDR2: SGHRS, YFSETQ. V lost 4 bases, J lost 3 bases, and 9 bases lay in between. In DNA, the CDR3 is TGCGCCAGCAGCCCCCCAGGAACAGATACGCAGTATTTT. It is translated as CASSPPGTDTQYF.

The chain combines TRBV7-2 with TRBJ2-7; D is unresolved. Trimming removed 5 bases at V and 3 bases at J, with 17 bases between. Germline CDR1 is SGHTA and CDR2 is FQGNSA. CDR3 size: 15 residues. The CDR3 loop reads CASSLGSRMIYEQYF. In nucleotides, the CDR3 is TGTGCCAGCAGCCTCGGGTCTCGTATGATCTACGAGCAGTACTTC.